This T cell receptor beta chain originates from a study of blood T cells in healthy people across ages. This clonotype showed up just a few times. As yet, its antigen is unknown. Notes on the study in general: Fewer expanded clones and more diversity marked long-lived versus aged donors.

Primers used in a second PCR of roughly 6 to 12 cycles were a sample-barcoded 5' primer and a J-beta primer mix. TCRdb reprocessed the 5' RACE reads via MiXCR and lists one record per CDR3 protein. The repertoire holds roughly 1,100,000 distinct CDR3 sequences, with approximately 26% as singletons. There were at least 5 micrograms of total RNA extracted from every sample. The same sample was also studied in work on T cells of mothers and their children.

The TCR sequence derives from a girl aged 2 to 10 in good health. The source material was blood.

The CDR3: CSANHWTSATDTQYF. CDR3 DNA sequence: TGCAGTGCTAACCACTGGACTAGCGCCACAGATACGCAGTATTTT. The rearrangement joins TRBV20-1 to TRBJ2-3; TRBD2 agrees at 9 bases. Germline V gives CDR1 DFQATT, CDR2 SNEGSKA (reference sequence). The CDR3 spans 15 residues. With V trimmed by 4 bases and J by 2 bases, 7 bases remained unmatched.